The TCR beta chain described here comes from a study of shared clonotypes between healthy human individuals. From germline, CDR1 is MGHRA and CDR2 YSYEKL. This CDR3 is 16 amino acids long. V shed 4 bases, J shed 1 base, and the junction held 6 bases outside the gene matches. Genomic DNA (from each subset) was split evenly across several immunoSEQ plates. Produced via immunoSEQ multiplex PCR; TCRdb's table is partial and in-frame only. Of over 400,000 clones in the sample, about 96% were seen once. Sequenced input: naive CD4+ T cells sorted from blood. Described subset: CD45RA+ positively selected. The chain is built from TRBV4-1 and TRBJ2-7; 11 nucleotides line up with TRBD1. The sequence was collected from a woman in her twenties or thirties in good health. CDR3 in amino acids: CASSLPGQGVSYEQYF. CDR3 in DNA: TGCGCCAGCAGCCTACCGGGACAGGGGGTTTCCTACGAGCAGTACTTC.